A selection of T cell receptor beta chains follows, all from one sample in a study of blood T cell repertoires in COVID-19. Profiling relied on immunoSEQ multiplex PCR, and the TCRdb table lists in-frame clones only, not all of them. Here the sample spans fewer than 200,000 clones, 80% to 90% being singletons. Sequencing used peripheral blood. The receptors come from a man between 65 and 80 years old with active or convalescent COVID-19. The conserved cysteine and the conserved F or W are not part of the CDR3 here. Clone size is not always given. Where it is, it says once, few, many or a class for expanded clones.

clone_size	v_call	j_call	cdr3_aa
-	TRBV5-1	TRBJ2-5	ASSFRGLKETQY
-	TRBV19	TRBJ1-1	ASSRREGFNSRDTEAF
-	TRBV27	TRBJ2-7	ASSLRAGSGSYEQY
-	TRBV6-6	TRBJ1-4	ASSPPGEGEKLF
-	TRBV3-1/TRBV3-2	TRBJ2-1	ASSLRIAGRNNEQF
-	TRBV19	TRBJ2-5	ASSIPWGGPETQY
-	TRBV27	TRBJ1-1	ASSADRTNTEAF
-	TRBV18	TRBJ2-2	ASSPGALGTGELF
-	TRBV27	TRBJ2-2	ASSPSGQTNTGELF
-	TRBV19	TRBJ1-2	ASSSGGPFLYGYT
-	TRBV4-1	TRBJ1-2	ASSQRPTGDRRNYGYT
-	TRBV11-2	TRBJ2-5	ASSRGRGSRETQY
once	TRBV11-2	TRBJ1-2	ASSRISGGWNYGYT
-	TRBV18	TRBJ1-1	ASSPRQFSMNTEAF
once	TRBV2	TRBJ1-1	ASNKDRNTEAF
-	TRBV11-2	TRBJ1-2	ASSAPGHGARGYT
-	TRBV6-5	TRBJ1-1	ASSSGQGGAF
-	TRBV30	TRBJ2-1	AWDSESSYNEQF
-	TRBV10-1	TRBJ1-4	ASSERGQAVPNEKLF
-	TRBV7-2	TRBJ2-3	ASSLVTGSGTDTQY
-	TRBV12-5	TRBJ1-1	ATLGLGGLYTEAF
-	TRBV12-5	TRBJ1-5	PDRGSRSNQPQH
-	TRBV7-9	TRBJ2-2	ASSRTANTGELF
-	TRBV9	TRBJ2-1	ASSVGGNSYNEQF
once	TRBV10-3	TRBJ1-2	AISLETEHYGYT
-	TRBV7-2	TRBJ1-4	ASSSRTGLNEKLF
-	TRBV5-1	TRBJ2-7	ASSPGQGERYEQY
-	TRBV19	TRBJ1-5	ASMGQWSNQPQH
-	TRBV6-1	TRBJ1-5	ASSGGQGAGNQPQH
-	TRBV19	TRBJ1-4	ASSIPDGTGRGKLF
-	TRBV7-2	TRBJ2-7	ASSLQTYEQY
-	TRBV30	TRBJ1-2	AWSRARGLGYT
-	TRBV7-2	TRBJ1-2	ASSLEAQGAKGYT
-	TRBV28	TRBJ1-1	ASSQIQGVAWTEAF
-	TRBV6-5	TRBJ2-1	ASTTGGRSYNEQF
-	TRBV28	TRBJ2-4	ASSSSGLISK
-	TRBV4-3	TRBJ1-1	ASSQAGAGGSTEAF